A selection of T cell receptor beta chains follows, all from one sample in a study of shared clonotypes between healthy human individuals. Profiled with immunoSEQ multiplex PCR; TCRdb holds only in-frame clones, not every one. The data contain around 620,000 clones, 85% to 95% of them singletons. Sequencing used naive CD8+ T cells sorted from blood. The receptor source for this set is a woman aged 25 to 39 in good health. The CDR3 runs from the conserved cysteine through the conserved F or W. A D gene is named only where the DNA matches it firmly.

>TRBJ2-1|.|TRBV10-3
CAIGSGMHEQFF
TGTGCCATCGGGTCGGGGATGCATGAGCAGTTCTTC
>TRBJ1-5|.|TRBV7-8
CASSPGVGQGSNQPQHF
TGTGCCAGCAGCCCCGGGGTGGGGCAGGGAAGCAATCAGCCCCAGCATTTT
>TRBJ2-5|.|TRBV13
CASSFLETQYF
TGTGCCAGCAGCTTTTTGGAGACCCAGTACTTC
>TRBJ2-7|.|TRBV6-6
CASSYANNYEQYF
TGTGCCAGCAGTTACGCCAACAACTACGAGCAGTACTTC
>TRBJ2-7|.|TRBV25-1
CASSSYEQYF
TGTGCCAGCAGTAGCTACGAGCAGTACTTC
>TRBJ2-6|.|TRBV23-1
CASPGHPPHGANVLTF
TGCGCCAGCCCGGGACATCCACCTCATGGGGCCAACGTCCTGACTTTC
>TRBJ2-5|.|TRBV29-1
CSVEAEFEETQYF
TGCAGCGTTGAAGCGGAGTTCGAGGAGACCCAGTACTTC
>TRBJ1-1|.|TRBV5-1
CASSLTQGNTEAFF
TGCGCCAGCAGCTTGACACAGGGAAACACTGAAGCTTTCTTT
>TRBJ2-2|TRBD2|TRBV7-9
CASSPRALAGAGELFF
TGTGCCAGCAGCCCCCGGGCCTTAGCGGGAGCCGGGGAGCTGTTTTTT
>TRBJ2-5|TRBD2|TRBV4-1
CASSQTFPGLAFQETQYF
TGCGCCAGCAGCCAAACTTTCCCGGGACTAGCGTTCCAAGAGACCCAGTACTTC
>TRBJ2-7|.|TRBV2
CASSEAAKGGSYEQYF
TGTGCCAGCAGTGAAGCGGCAAAGGGCGGCTCCTACGAGCAGTACTTC
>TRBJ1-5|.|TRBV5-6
CASSSEGSNQPQHF
TGTGCCAGCAGCTCCGAGGGGAGCAATCAGCCCCAGCATTTT
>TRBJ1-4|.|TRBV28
CASILPIQGVREKLFF
TGTGCCAGCATTTTACCTATACAGGGTGTAAGGGAAAAACTGTTTTTT
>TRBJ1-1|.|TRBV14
CASSPTGYTEAFF
TGTGCCAGCAGTCCAACAGGGTACACTGAAGCTTTCTTT
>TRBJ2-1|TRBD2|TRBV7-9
CASSLAGSYNEQFF
TGTGCCAGCAGCCTAGCGGGCTCCTACAATGAGCAGTTCTTC